Listed below are T cell receptor beta chains from one sample, sequenced in a study of T cell repertoires in cytomegalovirus infection. TCRdb fed the reads into MiXCR, producing one record per CDR3 protein. This table has roughly 180,000 distinct CDR3 sequences, approximately 28% appearing once. The sequenced sample consisted of PBMCs. The source is a human donor in good health (CMV status not recorded). Some clones in this sample may be carry-over from other donors' samples. CDR3s leave out the opening cysteine and the closing phenylalanine or tryptophan. The D gene is left open where the match is weak.

v_call	d_call	cdr3_length	j_call	cdr3_aa
TRBV27	NA	9	TRBJ1-1	ASTSGAEAF
TRBV11-3	TRBD2	16	TRBJ2-5	ASSAGRLAGGPGETQY
TRBV5-3	TRBD1	12	TRBJ1-6	ASSYRDRGSPLH
TRBV7-8	NA	9	TRBJ2-5	ASGYQETQY
TRBV7-9	NA	11	TRBJ1-1	ASSLNYINEAF
TRBV7-2	TRBD1	13	TRBJ2-7	ASSAWSDRGGEQY
TRBV7-2	NA	10	TRBJ2-1	ASSHPGNEQF
TRBV6-2/TRBV6-3	NA	9	TRBJ2-5	ASSSSEDQY
TRBV5-8	NA	14	TRBJ1-2	ASSSGTGHLNYGYT
TRBV20-1	TRBD1	13	TRBJ1-6	SARAPEGANSPLH
TRBV10-3	NA	12	TRBJ1-2	AISGSGQNYGYT
TRBV7-8	NA	13	TRBJ2-6	ASSILPSGANVLT
TRBV4-1	NA	14	TRBJ1-4	ASSQGQGGGNEKLF
TRBV2	NA	13	TRBJ1-2	ASSLGAPINYGYT
TRBV7-2	TRBD2	12	TRBJ2-5	ASRSSGGQGTQY